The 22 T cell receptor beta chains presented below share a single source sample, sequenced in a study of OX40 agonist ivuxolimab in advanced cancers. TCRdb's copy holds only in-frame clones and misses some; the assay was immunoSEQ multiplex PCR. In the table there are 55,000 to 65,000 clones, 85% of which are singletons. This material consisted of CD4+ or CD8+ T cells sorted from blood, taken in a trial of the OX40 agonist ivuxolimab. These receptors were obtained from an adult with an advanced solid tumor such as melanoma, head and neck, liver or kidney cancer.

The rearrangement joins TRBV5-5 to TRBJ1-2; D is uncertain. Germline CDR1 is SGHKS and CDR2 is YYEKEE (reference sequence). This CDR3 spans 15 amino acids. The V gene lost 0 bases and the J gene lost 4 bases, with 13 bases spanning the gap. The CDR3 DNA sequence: TGTGCCAGCAGCTTGGCAAAGACAAGCTCCTATGGCTACACCTTC. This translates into CASSLAKTSSYGYTF.

The CDR3 loop is CAWSQVDTNVLTF. The CDR3 nucleotides read TGTGCCTGGAGCCAGGTCGATACCAACGTCCTGACTTTC. The chain couples TRBV30 to TRBJ2-6, with unresolved D. Germline V CDR1 and CDR2: GTSNPN, SVGIG (reference sequence). The CDR3 is made up of 13 amino acids. The ends were cut back, 3 bases at V and 8 bases at J, with 11 bases in the middle.

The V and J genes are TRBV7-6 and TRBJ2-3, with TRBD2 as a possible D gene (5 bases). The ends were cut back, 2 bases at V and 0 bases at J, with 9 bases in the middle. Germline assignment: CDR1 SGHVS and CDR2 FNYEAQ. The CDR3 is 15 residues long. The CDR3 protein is CASSLFGESTDTQYF. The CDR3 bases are TGTGCCAGCAGCTTATTCGGGGAGAGCACAGATACGCAGTATTTT.

The CDR3 reads CASRTTDTQYF. The CDR3 DNA is TGTGCCAGCAGGACCACAGATACGCAGTATTTT. This chain links TRBV11-2 with TRBJ2-3, with D hard to call. Per germline, CDR1 SGHAT and CDR2 FQNNGV. The CDR3 sequence is 11 residues long. Trimming removed 6 bases from V and 2 bases from J, with 3 bases in between.

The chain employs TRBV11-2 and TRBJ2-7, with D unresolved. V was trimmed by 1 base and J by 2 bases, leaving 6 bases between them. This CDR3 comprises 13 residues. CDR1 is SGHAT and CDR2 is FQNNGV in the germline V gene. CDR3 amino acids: CASSLVAAYEQYF. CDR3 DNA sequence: TGTGCCAGCAGCTTAGTTGCGGCCTACGAGCAGTACTTC. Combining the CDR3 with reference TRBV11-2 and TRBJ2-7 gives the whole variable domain EAGVAQSPRYKIIEKRQSVAFWCNPISGHATLYWYQQILGQGPKLLIQFQNNGVVDDSQLPKDRFSAERLKGVDSTLKIQPAKLEDSAVYLCASSLVAAYEQYFGPGTRLTVT.

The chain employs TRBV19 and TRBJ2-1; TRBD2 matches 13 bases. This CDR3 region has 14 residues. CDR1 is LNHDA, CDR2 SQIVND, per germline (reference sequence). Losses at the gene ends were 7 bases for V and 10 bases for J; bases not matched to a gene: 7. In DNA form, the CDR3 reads TGTGCCAGTATTGGACTAGCGGGGGTGAGGGAGCAGTTCTTC. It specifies CASIGLAGVREQFF.

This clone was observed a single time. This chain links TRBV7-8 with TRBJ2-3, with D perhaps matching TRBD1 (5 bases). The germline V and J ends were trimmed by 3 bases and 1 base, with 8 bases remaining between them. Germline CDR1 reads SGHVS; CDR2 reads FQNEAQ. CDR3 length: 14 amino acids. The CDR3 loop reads CASSFKTGTDTQYF. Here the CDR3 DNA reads TGTGCCAGCAGCTTTAAGACAGGCACAGATACGCAGTATTTT.

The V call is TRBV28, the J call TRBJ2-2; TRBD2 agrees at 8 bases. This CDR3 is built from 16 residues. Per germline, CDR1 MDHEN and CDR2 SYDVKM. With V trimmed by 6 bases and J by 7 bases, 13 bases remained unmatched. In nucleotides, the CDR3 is TGTGCCAGCAGCGACTCCAGCGGGAGAGTAGGCGGGGAGCTGTTTTTT. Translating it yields CASSDSSGRVGGELFF.

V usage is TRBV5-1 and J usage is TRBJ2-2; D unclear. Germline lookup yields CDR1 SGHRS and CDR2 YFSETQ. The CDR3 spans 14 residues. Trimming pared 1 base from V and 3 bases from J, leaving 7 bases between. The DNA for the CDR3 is TGCGCCAGCAGCTTGATCGAACACACCGGGGAGCTGTTTTTT. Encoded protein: CASSLIEHTGELFF. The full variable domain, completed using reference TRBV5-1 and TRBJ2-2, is KAGVTQTPRYLIKTRGQQVTLSCSPISGHRSVSWYQQTPGQGLQFLFEYFSETQRNKGNFPGRFSGRQFSNSRSEMNVSTLELGDSALYLCASSLIEHTGELFFGEGSRLTVL.

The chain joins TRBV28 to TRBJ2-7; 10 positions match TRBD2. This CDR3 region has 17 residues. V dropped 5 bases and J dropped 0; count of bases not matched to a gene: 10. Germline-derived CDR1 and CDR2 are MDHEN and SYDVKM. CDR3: CASSPRRLAGSSYEQYF. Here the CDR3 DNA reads TGTGCCAGCAGTCCGAGACGACTAGCGGGCTCCTCCTACGAGCAGTACTTC.

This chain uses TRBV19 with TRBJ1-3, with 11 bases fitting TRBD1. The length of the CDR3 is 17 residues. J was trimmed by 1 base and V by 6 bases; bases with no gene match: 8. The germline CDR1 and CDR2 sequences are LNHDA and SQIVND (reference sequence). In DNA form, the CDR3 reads TGTGCCAGTAGCTCCGGGACAGGGGGAAGATCTGGAAACACCATATATTTT. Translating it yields CASSSGTGGRSGNTIYF.

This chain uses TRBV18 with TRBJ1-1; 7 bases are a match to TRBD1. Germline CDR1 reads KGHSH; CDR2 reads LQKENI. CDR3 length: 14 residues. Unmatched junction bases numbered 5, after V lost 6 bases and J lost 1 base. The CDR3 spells CASSRDSGNTEAFF. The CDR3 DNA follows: TGTGCCAGCTCTCGGGACAGCGGGAACACTGAAGCTTTCTTT. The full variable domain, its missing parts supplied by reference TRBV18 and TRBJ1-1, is NAGVMQNPRHLVRRRGQEARLRCSPMKGHSHVYWYRQLPEEGLKFMVYLQKENIIDESGMPKERFSAEFPKEGPSILRIQQVVRGDSAAYFCASSRDSGNTEAFFGQGTRLTVV.

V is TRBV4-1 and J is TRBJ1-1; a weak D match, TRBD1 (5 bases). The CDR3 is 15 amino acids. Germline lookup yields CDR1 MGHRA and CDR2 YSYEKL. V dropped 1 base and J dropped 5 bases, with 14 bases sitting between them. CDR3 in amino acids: CASSQGTAWGTEAFF. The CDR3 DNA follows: TGCGCCAGCAGCCAAGGGACGGCTTGGGGGACTGAAGCTTTCTTT.

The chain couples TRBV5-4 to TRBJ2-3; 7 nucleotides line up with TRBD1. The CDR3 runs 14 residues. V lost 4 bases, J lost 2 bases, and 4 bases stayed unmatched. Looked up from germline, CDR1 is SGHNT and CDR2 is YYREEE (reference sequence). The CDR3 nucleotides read TGTGCCAGCAGCCCGACAGGGTACACAGATACGCAGTATTTT. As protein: CASSPTGYTDTQYF.

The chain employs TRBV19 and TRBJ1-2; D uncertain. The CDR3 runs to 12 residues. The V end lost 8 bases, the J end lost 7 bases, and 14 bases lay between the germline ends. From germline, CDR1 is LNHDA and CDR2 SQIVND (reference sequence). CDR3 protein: CASGVAGIGYTF. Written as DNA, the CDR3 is TGTGCCAGTGGAGTGGCAGGTATTGGCTACACCTTC.

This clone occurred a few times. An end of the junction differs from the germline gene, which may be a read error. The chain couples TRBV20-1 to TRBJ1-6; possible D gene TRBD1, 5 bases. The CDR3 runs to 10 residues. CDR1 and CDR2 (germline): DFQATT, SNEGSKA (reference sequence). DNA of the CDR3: TGCAGTGCTAGAGGGGACCAAATGAGCTTT. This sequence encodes CSARGDQMSF.

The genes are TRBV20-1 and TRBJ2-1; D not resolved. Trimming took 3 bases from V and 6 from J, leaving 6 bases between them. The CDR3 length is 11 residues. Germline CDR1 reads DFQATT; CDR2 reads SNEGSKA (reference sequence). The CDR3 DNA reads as TGCAGTGCTAGTCGACCCAATGAGCAGTTCTTC. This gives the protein CSASRPNEQFF.

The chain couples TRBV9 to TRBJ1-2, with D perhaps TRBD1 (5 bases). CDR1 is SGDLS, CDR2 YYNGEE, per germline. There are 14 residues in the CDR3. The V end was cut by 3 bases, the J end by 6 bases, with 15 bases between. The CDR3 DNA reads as TGTGCCAGCAGCGCTATAAGGGGTCGGGATGGCTACACCTTC. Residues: CASSAIRGRDGYTF. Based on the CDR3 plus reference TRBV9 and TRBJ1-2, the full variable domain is DSGVTQTPKHLITATGQRVTLRCSPRSGDLSVYWYQQSLDQGLQFLIQYYNGEERAKGNILERFSAQQFPDLHSELNLSSLELGDSALYFCASSAIRGRDGYTFGSGTRLTVV.

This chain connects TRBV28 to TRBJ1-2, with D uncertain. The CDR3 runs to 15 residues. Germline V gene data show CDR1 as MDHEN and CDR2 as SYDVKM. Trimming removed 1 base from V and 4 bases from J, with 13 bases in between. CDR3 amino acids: CASSLFRWLGYGYTF. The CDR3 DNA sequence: TGTGCCAGCAGTTTATTCCGCTGGTTGGGCTATGGCTACACCTTC.

For the CDR3, the DNA is TGTGCCAGCAGCTTAGATGGGACTGTGAACACCGGGGAGCTGTTTTTT. Translating gives CASSLDGTVNTGELFF. The chain joins TRBV7-8 to TRBJ2-2; TRBD2 is a possible D gene (6 bases). CDR3 size: 16 residues. Germline CDR1 SGHVS, CDR2 FQNEAQ. Trimming left V 1 base short and J 1 base short, with 10 bases between.

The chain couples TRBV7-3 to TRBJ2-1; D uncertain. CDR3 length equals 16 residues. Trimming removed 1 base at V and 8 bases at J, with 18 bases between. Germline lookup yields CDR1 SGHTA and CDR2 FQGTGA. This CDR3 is CASSLNPSSLGDEQFF. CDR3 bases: TGTGCCAGCAGCTTAAACCCATCTAGTTTGGGCGATGAGCAGTTCTTC.

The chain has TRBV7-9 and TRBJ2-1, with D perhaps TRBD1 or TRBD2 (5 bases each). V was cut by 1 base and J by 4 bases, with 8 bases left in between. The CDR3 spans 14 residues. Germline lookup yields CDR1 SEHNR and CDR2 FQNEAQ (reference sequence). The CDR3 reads CASSLDGGYNEQFF. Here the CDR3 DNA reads TGTGCCAGCAGCTTAGATGGGGGATACAATGAGCAGTTCTTC.